Detailed here is one T cell receptor (beta chain). It has no known antigen specificity. Base qualities are missing; no much larger clone stands one base away. This specimen comes from a study of T cells in Graves' hyperthyroidism and ophthalmopathy (dated 2019 in TCRdb). Study-wide context: Peripheral blood was sampled at the time of initial diagnosis, prior to any treatment. Whether ophthalmopathy could be predicted prospectively was tested in an independent validation cohort made up of under 20 hyperthyroidism patients plus 17 patients who later progressed to ophthalmopathy. The paper describes TCR Vbeta CDR3 sequencing of 135 peripheral blood samples, made up of some 42 ophthalmopathy patients, around 78 hyperthyroidism patients and some 17 progressor patients. The study also compared thyroid tissue and blood T-cell repertoires from over 5 Graves' hyperthyroidism patients. The 100 discovery patients were randomly divided into training and test sets at a 7:3 ratio. A discovery cohort of about 95 patients, approximately 44 with Graves' ophthalmopathy and 55 to 60 with stable Graves' hyperthyroidism, was used to find distinguishing TCR V-J signatures. After sampling, hyperthyroidism patients received methimazole starting at 30 mg daily, and ophthalmopathy patients received high-dose intravenous methylprednisolone. What the work shows at the level of the full study, not this receptor alone: In validation, progression to ophthalmopathy was predicted by the model with roughly 71% sensitivity and 72.22% specificity, a median of approximately 7.1 months before onset. Blood samples also contained most of the expanded thyroid clonotypes (frequency above 0.001), which suggests that blood repertoires may reflect thyroid immune responses. Ophthalmopathy was separated from stable hyperthyroidism by a 13 V-J signature model, with approximately 90% sensitivity and approximately 81% specificity obtained in cross-validation and 80%/75% obtained in testing. Sample size was not statistically predetermined, and blinding of investigators to group allocation was not performed.

Graves' hyperthyroidism was defined as stable when no progression to ophthalmopathy occurred over 18 months of follow-up. Hyperthyroidism patients were newly diagnosed, had a disease duration of under 2 months, and were aged 18 to 65 years. Patients with uncontrolled infections, other autoimmune diseases, pregnancy or lactation were excluded. Diagnoses were established on the basis of clinical symptoms, serum thyroxine and TRAb, thyroid ultrasound, and orbital computed tomography. PBMCs were isolated from approximately 10 ml of fresh peripheral blood by Ficoll-Paque density gradient centrifugation. Total RNA was extracted using Trizol reagent, and RNA quality was assessed on an Agilent 2100 Bioanalyzer. CDR1 and CDR2 were assigned from the germline V gene as LGHNT and FRNRAP. The cysteine opens and the phenylalanine closes a CDR3 of 15 amino acids. Only the CDR3 portion is preserved as DNA: 45 bases, with reading frame beginning at the first base. V is pared back by 1 base and J by 7 bases, with 16 bases lying between the germline termini.

Amplification of TCR beta CDR3 regions was carried out from RNA transcripts. For the first round of RT-PCR on the TCR CDR3, the HTBI primer set was used together with the Qiagen OneStep RT-PCR kit. The libraries were constructed in a second round of multiplex PCR and then size-selected and purified. The libraries were sequenced on an Illumina HiSeq2000 using paired-end 100 bp reads. Concerning the study's data processing: Raw data were processed with SOAPnuke, discarding reads with adapters, uncalled bases, mean Phred below 15, or no exact constant-primer or identifier match. High-quality paired reads were merged using COPE v1.2.5, and each unique nucleotide sequence was defined as a clonotype. MiTCR v1.1 was used to align clonotypes to the IMGT TRBV, TRBD and TRBJ reference segments. Analysis was restricted to V-J combinations with a frequency above 0.0001, which covered 99% to 99.2% of repertoires. A TCS score was defined as the ratio between F50 (clonal expansion) and ExV (chaos), using BLOSUM62-based TCRdist between CDR3 peptides within each V-J. Welch's t-statistics and random forest reduced roughly 530 V-J features to about 12, which were used in a naive Bayes classifier (R e1071). Thyroid-blood repertoire similarity was quantified with the Morisita-Horn index. The public sequencing data were trimmed at Q25 with fastp and processed into clonotypes with MiXCR by TCRdb, which kept only in-frame beta chains. Merged by CDR3 protein, the rows form single entries marked with the most common genes and DNA. TCRdb's processing, not the authors', yielded these V and J calls. The sample table contains roughly 700,000 distinct CDR3 sequences; only one count was recorded for roughly a third of them. The ten most abundant clones make up around 29% of the sample.

This sequence uses TRBV12-5 and TRBJ1-2, with the D gene uncertain. Specimen: blood. This clonotype originated in a middle-aged woman with Graves' hyperthyroidism. Here the CDR3 is given as CASGLGSDVLGGYTF. The nucleotide sequence reads as follows: TGTGCTAGTGGTTTGGGCTCCGACGTCCTCGGTGGCTACACCTTC.